This TCR beta chain was identified during a study of T cells in Graves' hyperthyroidism and ophthalmopathy. Study-level findings and limits: Model predictions of ophthalmopathy came a median 6.5 months before onset. Most thyroid clonotypes with frequency above 0.001 were detected in blood.

This clonotype was found a few times. Its target is not known. Amplification of TCR beta CDR3 regions was performed using RNA transcripts as template. HTBI primers were employed in a first-round RT-PCR of the TCR CDR3. TCRdb ran MiXCR on the multiplex PCR reads and lists one entry per CDR3 protein. Here the sample spans more than 500,000 distinct CDR3 sequences, 14% being singletons. V lost 5 bases and J 3 bases, leaving 17 bases between the germline ends. This CDR3 region has 14 residues. Germline V gene lookup returns CDR1 DFQATT and CDR2 SNEGSKA (reference sequence). The authors took PBMCs from 10 ml fresh peripheral blood.

Sequenced: blood. The receptor comes from a woman aged 40-49 years with Graves' hyperthyroidism. The rearrangement joins TRBV20-1 to TRBJ2-7, with D tentatively TRBD1 or TRBD2 (7 bases each). CDR3 sequence (DNA): TGCAGTGCTTCAGGGGGGGTATCTGACTACGAGCAGTACTTC. Translating gives CSASGGVSDYEQYF.